This record concerns one T cell receptor beta chain sequence. Study processing details: It was from reference gene primer amplification that nucleated cell counts were estimated. The protocol was immunoSEQ multiplex PCR, while the TCRdb copy is restricted to in-frame clones and leaves out a portion. Clone size and V and J calls were adopted from that table, with D and trimming inferred from the DNA. The repertoire includes a few hundred thousand clones, 89% of them detected once, and about an eighth sits in the top ten. The record originates from a study of blood T cell repertoires in COVID-19. For the study at large: Collection of acute and convalescent COVID-19 samples took place in the United States, Italy and Spain. PBMCs, B-cell-depleted T cells, or T cells provided the cDNA or gDNA that made up the material.

Germline V lookup: CDR1 SGHTA, CDR2 FQGNSA. V dropped 4 bases and J dropped 11; count of bases not matched to a gene: 7. CDR3 length equals 12 residues. This sequence was found in a woman in her fifties or sixties with acute or convalescent COVID-19. The genes are TRBV7-2 and TRBJ2-7; 8 positions agree with TRBD1. The source material was peripheral blood. The CDR3 DNA follows: TGTGCCAGCAGCTCCCGCCCGGGACAGGAGTACTTC. Its translation is CASSSRPGQEYF.